This T cell receptor beta chain was obtained from a study of blood T cell repertoires in COVID-19. On the study more broadly: Acute-phase and convalescent COVID-19 samples originated in the United States, Italy and Spain. In each case, the material was cDNA or gDNA derived from T cells, B-cell-depleted T cells, or PBMCs.

CDR3 length equals 18 residues. The V gene lost 2 bases and the J gene lost 9 bases, with 25 bases spanning the gap. Looked up from germline, CDR1 is SGHTA and CDR2 is FQGTGA. While infection was still active, Seattle patients were enrolled and then followed longitudinally. The data were produced by immunoSEQ multiplex PCR, yet TCRdb's version contains in-frame clones alone and is incomplete. The sample comprises a few hundred thousand clones, around 90% of which are singletons, and 10% rests with the top ten. Sequencing was carried out using peripheral blood. The origin of this receptor is a woman aged 70-85 years with COVID-19, enrolled during active disease. This sequence joins TRBV7-3 and TRBJ2-2; possibly TRBD1 for D (5 bases). The CDR3 DNA reads TGTGCCAGCAGCTTATACGAGCAGGGAAGCGCCGTCAGCCGGGAGCTGTTTTTT. Translation gives CASSLYEQGSAVSRELFF. Together with reference TRBV7-3 and TRBJ2-2, the CDR3 gives the full variable domain: GAGVSQTPSNKVTEKGKYVELRCDPISGHTALYWYRQSLGQGPEFLIYFQGTGAADDSGLPNDRFFAVRPEGSVSTLKIQRTERGDSAVYLCASSLYEQGSAVSRELFFGEGSRLTVL.